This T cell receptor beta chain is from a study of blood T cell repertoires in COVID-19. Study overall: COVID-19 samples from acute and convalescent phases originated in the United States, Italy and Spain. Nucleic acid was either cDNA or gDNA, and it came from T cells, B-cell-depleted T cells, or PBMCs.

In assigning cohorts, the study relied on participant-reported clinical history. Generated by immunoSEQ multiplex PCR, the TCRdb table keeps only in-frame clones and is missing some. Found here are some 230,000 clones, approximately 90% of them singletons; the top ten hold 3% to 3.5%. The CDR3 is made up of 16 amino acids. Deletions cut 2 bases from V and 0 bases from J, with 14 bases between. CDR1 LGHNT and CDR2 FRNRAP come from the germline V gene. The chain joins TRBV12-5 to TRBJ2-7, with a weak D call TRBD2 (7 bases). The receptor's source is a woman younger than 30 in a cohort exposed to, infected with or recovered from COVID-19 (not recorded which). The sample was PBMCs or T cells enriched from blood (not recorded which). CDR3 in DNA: TGTGCTAGTGGTTTGTCCAGGGGAGGGAGCTCCTACGAGCAGTACTTC. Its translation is CASGLSRGGSSYEQYF. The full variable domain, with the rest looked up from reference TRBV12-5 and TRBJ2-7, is DARVTQTPRHKVTEMGQEVTMRCQPILGHNTVFWYRQTMMQGLELLAYFRNRAPLDDSGMPKDRFSAEMPDATLATLKIQPSEPRDSAVYFCASGLSRGGSSYEQYFGPGTRLTVT.